The clone carrying this T cell receptor (beta chain) has only a few counts. Its cognate antigen is unknown. This entry is derived from a study of T-cell memory formation after mild COVID-19. Overall study results and limits: Mostly located in CM and EM were contracting CD4+ clones, with contracting CD8+ clones located in EMRA.

MiXCR was run by TCRdb on the 5' RACE reads, yielding one entry per CDR3 protein. The repertoire holds 450,000 to 650,000 distinct CDR3 sequences, with just over 20% as singletons. This clonotype was obtained from an adult woman who had mild COVID-19 (a few samples of this study predate the infection). Cell type and time point are not known. The material sequenced was PBMCs or a T cell subset sorted from them (not recorded which).

CDR3 residues: CASSLEVEAFF. The DNA for the CDR3 is TGTGCCAGCAGCTTAGAGGTTGAAGCTTTCTTT. The genes are TRBV11-3 and TRBJ1-1; no definite D call. V lost 0 bases and J lost 7, with 3 bases in between. The CDR3 extends over 11 amino acids. Germline V gene data show CDR1 as SGHNT and CDR2 as YENEEA.